The T cell receptor beta chain described here comes from a study of blood T cell repertoires in COVID-19 (dated by TCRdb to the early 2020s). Study-level background: Samples covering the acute and convalescent phases of COVID-19 were provided by collaborators in the United States, Italy and Spain. The sample metadata nearly always contained a de-identified subject ID, COVID-19 status, age in years and sex. Where available, HLA class I and class II types were taken from metadata supplied by the sample provider and were not determined by assay-based typing. Subjects who had been exposed to COVID-19, were actively infected with it, or had recovered from it provided the deeply sampled blood TCRbeta repertoires that made up the dataset. The prospective study material was composed of cDNA or gDNA derived from T cells, B-cell-depleted T cells, or PBMCs. A freely available public database, intended as a resource for researchers studying the immune response to SARS-CoV-2, is where the repertoires were released. Samples were obtained from the ongoing ImmuneRACE study (first 160 participants) and from some 1,200 subjects provided by 6 global collaborators. The paper as a whole reports these results and caveats: How much clinical and demographic metadata was included differed by source and by participant, and the metadata was provided uncurated.

Participants in the prospective study were aged roughly 18 to 89 years, lived in about two dozen United States geographic areas, and enrolled through a virtual design. In the prospective study, participants were assigned to cohorts based on the clinical history participants reported in a screening survey and a study questionnaire. Recovered participants in ImmuneRACE Cohort 3 were defined as having two consecutive negative NP/OP PCR tests, clearance from a healthcare professional, or resolution of symptoms. In the prospective study, mobile phlebotomists collected whole blood, serum and a nasopharyngeal or oropharyngeal swab from each participant. Over a 2-month period, participants in the prospective study had the option of providing additional blood draws and questionnaires. Blood samples from the prospective study were shipped frozen or at room temperature prior to DNA extraction. TCRbeta CDR3 regions were amplified from genomic DNA using the immunoSEQ Assay, a bias-controlled multiplex PCR. The original methods were these. Within the assay, amplification of reference gene primers was used to estimate how many nucleated cells each sample contained. To quantify the absolute abundance of each unique TCRbeta CDR3 rearrangement, sequence reads were collapsed and filtered. For each sample, productive Simpson clonality was calculated as the square root of Simpson's diversity index over productive rearrangements. The table comes from immuneACCESS by way of TCRdb, which keeps in-frame sequences with V and J called. Part of the clones is missing from these tables; in studies checked, under half for an unresolved V gene and the rest for unknown reasons. That table gives V, J and clone size, and the DNA gave D and trimming. The table for this sample lists about 46,000 clones; 86% of them were counted only once. The ten largest clones represent around 3.3% of the sample.

From the germline V gene (reference sequence), CDR1 is LGHDT and CDR2 is YNNKEL. The CDR3 starts with the cysteine, ends with the phenylalanine, and has 14 residues. Only the CDR3 region is kept as DNA, spanning 42 bases read in frame from base 1. After removal of 6 bases from V and 8 bases from J, the junction retains 9 bases not matched to a gene. A remark on this clone: Its target antigen remains unknown. Base qualities are not provided; no much larger clone lies one nucleotide away.

This chain is built from TRBV3-1 (or the pseudogene TRBV3-2) and TRBJ2-1; TRBD2 lines up with 8 middle nucleotides. The sequence was collected from a woman between 50 and 59 years old who had recovered from COVID-19. Sequencing input: PBMCs or T cells enriched from blood (not recorded which). The nucleotides read TGTGCCAGCAGGGCTAGCGGGCTTGGGGATGAGCAGTTCTTC. It is translated as CASRASGLGDEQFF.